This TCR beta chain came from a study of Graves' ophthalmopathy and Graves' hyperthyroidism. Across the study: Hyperthyroidism counted as stable given no ophthalmopathy within 18 months of follow-up. Study-wide findings and caveats: In blood appeared most of the expanded thyroid clonotypes whose frequency exceeded 0.001.

At least ten counts were recorded for this clonotype. The antigen remains unidentified. One end of the junction does not line up with germline, which may come from a read error. CDR3 size: 14 residues. Germline values: CDR1 SGHRS, CDR2 YFSETQ. Amplified TCR beta CDR3 regions were obtained using RNA transcripts as template. HTBI primers were employed in first-round RT-PCR, then a second-round multiplex PCR followed. MiXCR was run by TCRdb on the multiplex PCR reads, yielding one entry per CDR3 protein. The sample has over a million distinct CDR3 sequences, about 40% seen once. The sample taken for sequencing was peripheral blood or thyroid tissue (not recorded which). This TCR was sampled from an adult man with Graves' hyperthyroidism. The chain uses TRBV5-1 and TRBJ1-4, with 7 bases aligning to TRBD1. The chain's CDR3 is CASSPRQGGEKLFF. In nucleotides, the CDR3 is TGTGCCAGCAGCCCCCGACAGGGAGGCGAAAAACTGTTTTTT. Drawing the rest from reference TRBV5-1 and TRBJ1-4, the complete variable domain is KAGVTQTPRYLIKTRGQQVTLSCSPISGHRSVSWYQQTPGQGLQFLFEYFSETQRNKGNFPGRFSGRQFSNSRSEMNVSTLELGDSALYLCASSPRQGGEKLFFGSGTQLSVL.